This T cell receptor beta chain was captured by sequencing in a study of response to subunit inactivated influenza vaccine. Study-level results: Authors proposed each seasonal influenza vaccination draws in few new T cells.

TCRdb itself ran the RT-PCR reads through MiXCR, one entry per CDR3 protein. The sample records around 790,000 distinct CDR3 sequences, 21% being singletons. On this clonotype itself: Antigen specificity is unknown.

Here the sequenced sample was PBMCs from blood, taken less than 6 days after vaccination. The receptor was isolated from a man aged 50 to 59 who received an inactivated influenza vaccine.

The CDR3 loop is CASSLEQRTIRNEQFF. CDR3 in DNA: TGTGCCAGCAGCTTAGAACAGCGGACGATTAGAAATGAGCAGTTCTTC. This sequence joins TRBV7-8 and TRBJ2-1; D might be TRBD2 (5 bases). The germline CDR1 and CDR2 sequences are SGHVS and FQNEAQ. This CDR3 contains 16 residues. Trimming took off 1 base at V and 7 bases at J, with 17 bases between the two ends.